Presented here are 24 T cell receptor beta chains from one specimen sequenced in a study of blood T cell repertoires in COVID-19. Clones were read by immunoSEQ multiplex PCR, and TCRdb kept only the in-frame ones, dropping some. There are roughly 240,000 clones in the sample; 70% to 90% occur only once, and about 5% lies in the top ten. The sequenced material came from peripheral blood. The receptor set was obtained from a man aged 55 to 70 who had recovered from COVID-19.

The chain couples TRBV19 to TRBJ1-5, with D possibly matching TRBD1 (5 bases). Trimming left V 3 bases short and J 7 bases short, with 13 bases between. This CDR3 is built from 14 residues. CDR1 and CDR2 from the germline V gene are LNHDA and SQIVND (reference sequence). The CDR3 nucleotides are TGTGCCAGTAGTATCGCACCTACAGGACAGCCCCAGCATTTT. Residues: CASSIAPTGQPQHF.

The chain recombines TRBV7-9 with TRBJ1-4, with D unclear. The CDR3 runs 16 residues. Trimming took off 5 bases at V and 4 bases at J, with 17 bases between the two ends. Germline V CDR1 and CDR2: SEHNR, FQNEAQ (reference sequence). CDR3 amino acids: CASSPPRAGNNEKLFF. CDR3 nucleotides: TGTGCCAGCAGCCCCCCGCGGGCGGGGAATAATGAAAAACTGTTTTTT.

CDR3 residues: CASSPDRGSYNEQFF. The CDR3 DNA follows: TGTGCCAGCAGTCCCGACAGGGGGTCCTACAATGAGCAGTTCTTC. The V gene is TRBV6-5, the J gene TRBJ2-1; TRBD1 agrees at 9 bases. There are 15 residues in the CDR3. The V gene end was trimmed by 5 bases and the J gene end by 1 base; junction bases not matched to a gene: 3. Germline V lookup: CDR1 MNHEY, CDR2 SVGAGI.

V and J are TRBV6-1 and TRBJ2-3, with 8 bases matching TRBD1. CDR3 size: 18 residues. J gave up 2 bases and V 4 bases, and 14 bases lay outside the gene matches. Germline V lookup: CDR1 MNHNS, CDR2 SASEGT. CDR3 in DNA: TGTGCCAGCAGTGGAAGGCCCGCGACAGGGGCGAACACAGATACGCAGTATTTT. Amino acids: CASSGRPATGANTDTQYF.

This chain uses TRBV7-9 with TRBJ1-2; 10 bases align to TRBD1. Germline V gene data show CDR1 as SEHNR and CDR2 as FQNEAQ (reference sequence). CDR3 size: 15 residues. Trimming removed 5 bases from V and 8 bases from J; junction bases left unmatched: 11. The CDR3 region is CASSLTTGGVSGYTF. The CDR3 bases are TGTGCCAGCAGCCTGACGACAGGGGGCGTTTCGGGCTACACCTTC.

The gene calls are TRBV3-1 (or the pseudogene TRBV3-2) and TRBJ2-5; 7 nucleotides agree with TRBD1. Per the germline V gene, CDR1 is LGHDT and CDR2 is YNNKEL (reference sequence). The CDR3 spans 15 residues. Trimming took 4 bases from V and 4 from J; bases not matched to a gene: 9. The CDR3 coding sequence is TGTGCCAGCAGCCCCCACCAACAGGGGAGAGAGACCCAGTACTTC. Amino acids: CASSPHQQGRETQYF.

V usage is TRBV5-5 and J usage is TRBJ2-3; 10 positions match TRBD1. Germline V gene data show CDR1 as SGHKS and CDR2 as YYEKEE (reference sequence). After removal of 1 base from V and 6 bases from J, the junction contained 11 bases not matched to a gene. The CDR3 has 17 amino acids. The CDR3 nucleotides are TGTGCCAGCAGCTTGCGTGTGGGACAGGGGTATTCGGATACGCAGTATTTT. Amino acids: CASSLRVGQGYSDTQYF.

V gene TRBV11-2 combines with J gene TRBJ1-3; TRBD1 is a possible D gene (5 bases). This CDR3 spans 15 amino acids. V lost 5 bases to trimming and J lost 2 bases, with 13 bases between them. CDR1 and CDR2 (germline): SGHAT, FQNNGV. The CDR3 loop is CASSLVQGTGNTIYF. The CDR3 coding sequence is TGTGCCAGCAGCCTGGTGCAGGGTACTGGAAACACCATATATTTT.

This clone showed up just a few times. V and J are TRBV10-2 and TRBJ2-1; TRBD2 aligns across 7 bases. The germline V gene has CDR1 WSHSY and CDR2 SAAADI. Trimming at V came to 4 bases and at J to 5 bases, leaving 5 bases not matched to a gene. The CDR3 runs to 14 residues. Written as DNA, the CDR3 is TGCGCCAGCAGTGTTGCGGGAGCACACAATGAGCAGTTCTTC. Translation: CASSVAGAHNEQFF.

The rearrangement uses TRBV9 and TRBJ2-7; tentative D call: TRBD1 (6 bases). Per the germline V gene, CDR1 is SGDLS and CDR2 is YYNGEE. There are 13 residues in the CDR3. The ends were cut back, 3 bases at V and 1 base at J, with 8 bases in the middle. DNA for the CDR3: TGTGCCAGCAGCGCAACAGGGTCCTACGAGCAGTACTTC. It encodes CASSATGSYEQYF.

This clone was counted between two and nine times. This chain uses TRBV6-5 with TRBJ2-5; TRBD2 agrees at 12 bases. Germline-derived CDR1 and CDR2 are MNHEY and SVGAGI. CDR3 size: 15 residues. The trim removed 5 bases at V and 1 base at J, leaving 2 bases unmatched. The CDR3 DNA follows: TGTGCCAGCAGTAAACTAGCGGGGGGCCAAGAGACCCAGTACTTC. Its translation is CASSKLAGGQETQYF.

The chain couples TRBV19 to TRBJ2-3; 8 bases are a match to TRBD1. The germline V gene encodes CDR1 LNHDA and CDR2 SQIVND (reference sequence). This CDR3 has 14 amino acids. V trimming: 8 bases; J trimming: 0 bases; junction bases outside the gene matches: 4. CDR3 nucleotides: TGTGCCAGTGGGACAGGACTAAGCACAGATACGCAGTATTTT. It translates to CASGTGLSTDTQYF.

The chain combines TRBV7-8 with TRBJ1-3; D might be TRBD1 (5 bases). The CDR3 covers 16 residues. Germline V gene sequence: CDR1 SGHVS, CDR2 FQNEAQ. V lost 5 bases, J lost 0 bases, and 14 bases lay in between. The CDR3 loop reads CASSGGTPSSGNTIYF. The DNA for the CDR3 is TGTGCCAGCAGCGGCGGGACGCCGAGCTCTGGAAACACCATATATTTT.

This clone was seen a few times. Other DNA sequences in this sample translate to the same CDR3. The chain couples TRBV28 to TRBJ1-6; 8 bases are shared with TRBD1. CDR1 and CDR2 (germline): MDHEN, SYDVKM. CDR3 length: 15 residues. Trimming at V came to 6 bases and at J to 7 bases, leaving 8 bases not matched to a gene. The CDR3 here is CASSPRDRPNSPLHF. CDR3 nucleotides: TGTGCCAGCAGCCCGCGGGACAGGCCAAATTCACCCCTCCACTTT.

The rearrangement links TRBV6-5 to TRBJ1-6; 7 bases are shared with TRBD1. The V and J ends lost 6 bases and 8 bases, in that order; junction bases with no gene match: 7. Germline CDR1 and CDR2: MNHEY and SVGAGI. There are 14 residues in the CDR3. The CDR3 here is CASRPTGSYSPLHF. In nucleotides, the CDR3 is TGTGCCAGCAGGCCGACAGGGAGCTATTCACCCCTCCACTTT.

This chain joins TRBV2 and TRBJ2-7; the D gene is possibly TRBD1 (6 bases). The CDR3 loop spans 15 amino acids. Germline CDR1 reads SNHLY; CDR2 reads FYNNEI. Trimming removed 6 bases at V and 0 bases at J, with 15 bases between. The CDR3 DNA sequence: TGTGCCAGCAGATGGGGGCAGGGCGCCTCCTACGAGCAGTACTTC. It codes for CASRWGQGASYEQYF.

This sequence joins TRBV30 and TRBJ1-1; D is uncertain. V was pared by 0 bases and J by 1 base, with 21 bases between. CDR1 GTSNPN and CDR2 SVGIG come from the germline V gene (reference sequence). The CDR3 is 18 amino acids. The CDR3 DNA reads TGTGCCTGGAGTGTACTGGCCCCAGCGGGTCTGAGGAACACTGAAGCTTTCTTT. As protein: CAWSVLAPAGLRNTEAFF.

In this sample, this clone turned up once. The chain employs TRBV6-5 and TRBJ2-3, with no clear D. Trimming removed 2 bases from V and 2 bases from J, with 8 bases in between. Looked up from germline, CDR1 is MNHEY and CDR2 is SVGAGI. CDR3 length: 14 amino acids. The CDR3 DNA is TGTGCCAGCAGTTACGGAGTCTACACAGATACGCAGTATTTT. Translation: CASSYGVYTDTQYF.

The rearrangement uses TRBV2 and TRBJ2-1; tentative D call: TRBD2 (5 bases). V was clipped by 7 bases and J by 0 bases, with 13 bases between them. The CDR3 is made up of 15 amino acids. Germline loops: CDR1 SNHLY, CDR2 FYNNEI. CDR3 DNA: TGTGCCAGCAACTCCCGGGGTAGCTCCTACAATGAGCAGTTCTTC. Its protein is CASNSRGSSYNEQFF.

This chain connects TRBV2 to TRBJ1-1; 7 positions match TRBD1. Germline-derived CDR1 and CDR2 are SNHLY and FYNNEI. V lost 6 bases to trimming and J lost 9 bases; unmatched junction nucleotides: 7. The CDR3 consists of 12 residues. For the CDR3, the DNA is TGTGCCAGCAGGGCAGACAGGGACCAAGCTTTCTTT. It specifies CASRADRDQAFF.

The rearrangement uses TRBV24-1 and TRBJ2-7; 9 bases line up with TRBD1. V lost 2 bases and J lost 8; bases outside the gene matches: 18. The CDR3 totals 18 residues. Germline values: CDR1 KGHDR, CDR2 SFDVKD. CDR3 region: CATSDWIVGWTGAPQQYF. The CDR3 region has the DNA TGTGCCACCAGTGATTGGATCGTGGGTTGGACAGGGGCCCCTCAGCAGTACTTC.

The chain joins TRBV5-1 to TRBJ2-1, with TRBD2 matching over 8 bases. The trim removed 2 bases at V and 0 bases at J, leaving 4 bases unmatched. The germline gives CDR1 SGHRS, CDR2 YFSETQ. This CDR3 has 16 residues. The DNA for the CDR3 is TGCGCCAGCAGCTTTATAGCGGGGAGCTCCTACAATGAGCAGTTCTTC. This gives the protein CASSFIAGSSYNEQFF. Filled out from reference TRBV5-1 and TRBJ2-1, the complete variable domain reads KAGVTQTPRYLIKTRGQQVTLSCSPISGHRSVSWYQQTPGQGLQFLFEYFSETQRNKGNFPGRFSGRQFSNSRSEMNVSTLELGDSALYLCASSFIAGSSYNEQFFGPGTRLTVL.

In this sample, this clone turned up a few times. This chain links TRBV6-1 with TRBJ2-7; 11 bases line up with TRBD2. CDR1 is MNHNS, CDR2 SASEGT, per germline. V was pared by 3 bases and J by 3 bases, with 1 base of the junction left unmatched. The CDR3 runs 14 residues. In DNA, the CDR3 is TGTGCCAGCAGTGAGACTAGCGGGAACTACGAGCAGTACTTC. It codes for CASSETSGNYEQYF.

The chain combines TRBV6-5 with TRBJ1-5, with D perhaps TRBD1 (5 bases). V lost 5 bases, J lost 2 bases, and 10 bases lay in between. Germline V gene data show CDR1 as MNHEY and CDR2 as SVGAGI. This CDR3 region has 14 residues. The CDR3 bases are TGTGCCAGCAGTCCTTGGGGCGGCAATCAGCCCCAGCATTTT. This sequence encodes CASSPWGGNQPQHF.